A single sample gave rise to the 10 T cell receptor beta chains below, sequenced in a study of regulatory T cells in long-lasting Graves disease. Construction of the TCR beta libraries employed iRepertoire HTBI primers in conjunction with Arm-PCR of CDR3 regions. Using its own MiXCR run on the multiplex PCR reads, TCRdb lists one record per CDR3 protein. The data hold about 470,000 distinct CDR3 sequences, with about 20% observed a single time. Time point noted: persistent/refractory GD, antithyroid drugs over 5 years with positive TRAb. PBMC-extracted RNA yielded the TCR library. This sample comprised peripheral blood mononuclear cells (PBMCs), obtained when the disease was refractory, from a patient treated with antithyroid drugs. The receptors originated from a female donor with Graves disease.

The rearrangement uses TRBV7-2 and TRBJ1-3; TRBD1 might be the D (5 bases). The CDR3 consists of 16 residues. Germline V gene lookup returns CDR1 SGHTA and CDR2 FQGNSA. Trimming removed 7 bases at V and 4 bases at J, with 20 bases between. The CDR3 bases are TGTGCCAGCAACCCACGGCGTAGGGAGGGGGGAAACACCATATATTTT. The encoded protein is CASNPRRREGGNTIYF. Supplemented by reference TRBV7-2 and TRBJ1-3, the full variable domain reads GAGVSQSPSNKVTEKGKDVELRCDPISGHTALYWYRQSLGQGLEFLIYFQGNSAPDKSGLPSDRFSAERTGGSVSTLTIQRTQQEDSAVYLCASNPRRREGGNTIYFGEGSWLTVV.

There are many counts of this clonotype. The CDR3 reads CASSLRLAGSYEQYF. CDR3 sequence (DNA): TGTGCCAGCAGTTTAAGGCTAGCGGGATCCTACGAGCAGTACTTC. The chain recombines TRBV27 with TRBJ2-7; TRBD2 aligns across 9 bases. The germline V gene has CDR1 MNHEY and CDR2 SMNVEV (reference sequence). Unmatched junction bases numbered 3, after V lost 2 bases and J lost 1 base. The length of the CDR3 is 15 residues.

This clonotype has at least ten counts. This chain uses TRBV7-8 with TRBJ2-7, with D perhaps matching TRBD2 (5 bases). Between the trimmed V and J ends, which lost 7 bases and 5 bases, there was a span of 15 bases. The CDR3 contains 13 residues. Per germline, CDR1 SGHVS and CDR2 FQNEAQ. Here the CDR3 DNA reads TGTGCCAGCACCCCGGAGGACCGTGACGAGCAGTACTTC. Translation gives CASTPEDRDEQYF. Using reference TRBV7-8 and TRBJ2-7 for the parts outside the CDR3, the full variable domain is GAGVSQSPRYKVAKRGQDVALRCDPISGHVSLFWYQQALGQGPEFLTYFQNEAQLDKSGLPSDRFFAERPEGSVSTLKIQRTQQEDSAVYLCASTPEDRDEQYFGPGTRLTVT.

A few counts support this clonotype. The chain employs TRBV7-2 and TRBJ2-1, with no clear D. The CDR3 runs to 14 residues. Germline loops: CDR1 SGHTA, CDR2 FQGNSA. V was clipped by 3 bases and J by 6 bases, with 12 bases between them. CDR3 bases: TGTGCCAGCAGCTTGGATCTAATAGTCAATGAGCAGTTCTTC. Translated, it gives CASSLDLIVNEQFF.

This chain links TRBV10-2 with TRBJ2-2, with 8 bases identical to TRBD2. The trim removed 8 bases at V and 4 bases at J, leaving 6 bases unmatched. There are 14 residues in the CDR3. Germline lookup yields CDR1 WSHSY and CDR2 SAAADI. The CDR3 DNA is TGCGCCAGCGGTGTCGGGGGGGGCACCGGGGAGCTGTTTTTT. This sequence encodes CASGVGGGTGELFF.

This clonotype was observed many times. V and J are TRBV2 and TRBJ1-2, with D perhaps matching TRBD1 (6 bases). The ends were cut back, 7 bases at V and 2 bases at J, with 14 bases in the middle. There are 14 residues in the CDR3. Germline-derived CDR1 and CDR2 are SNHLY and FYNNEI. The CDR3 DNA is TGTGCCAGCAACAGGACAGAGCTAAACTATGGCTACACCTTC. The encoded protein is CASNRTELNYGYTF.

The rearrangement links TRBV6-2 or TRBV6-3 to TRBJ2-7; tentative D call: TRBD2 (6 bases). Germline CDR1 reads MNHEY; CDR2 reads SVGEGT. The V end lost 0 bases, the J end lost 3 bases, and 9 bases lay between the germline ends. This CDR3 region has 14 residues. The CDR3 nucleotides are TGTGCCAGCAGTTACTCGGGGACTCTCTACGAGCAGTACTTC. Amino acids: CASSYSGTLYEQYF.

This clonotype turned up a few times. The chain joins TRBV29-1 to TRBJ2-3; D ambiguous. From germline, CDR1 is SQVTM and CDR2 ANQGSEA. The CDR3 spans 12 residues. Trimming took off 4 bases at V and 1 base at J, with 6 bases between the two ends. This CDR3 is CSVVSRTDTQYF. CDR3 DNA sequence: TGCAGCGTTGTCTCCCGCACAGATACGCAGTATTTT.

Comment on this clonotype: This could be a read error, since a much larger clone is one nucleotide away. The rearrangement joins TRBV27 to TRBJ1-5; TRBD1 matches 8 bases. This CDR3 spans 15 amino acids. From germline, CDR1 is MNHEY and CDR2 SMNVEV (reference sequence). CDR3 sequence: CASGRTGNSDQPQHF. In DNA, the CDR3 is TGTGCCAGCGGAAGGACAGGGAATAGCGATCAGCCCCAGCATTTT.

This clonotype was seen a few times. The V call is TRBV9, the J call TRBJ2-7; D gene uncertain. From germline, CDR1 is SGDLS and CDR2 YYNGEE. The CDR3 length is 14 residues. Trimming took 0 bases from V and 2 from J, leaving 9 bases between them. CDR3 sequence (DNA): TGTGCCAGCAGCGTAGTAGGTCAACCCTACGAGCAGTACTTC. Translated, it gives CASSVVGQPYEQYF.